This T cell receptor beta chain was recorded in a study of OX40 agonist ivuxolimab in advanced cancers. Some clones are missing from TCRdb's copy, which holds only in-frame ones; the method was immunoSEQ multiplex PCR. The sample has 10,000 to 15,000 clones; about 73% are singletons. CDR1 is MNHEY, CDR2 SVGAGI, per germline. The CDR3 length is 12 residues. V was clipped by 4 bases and J by 4 bases, with 7 bases between them. This TCR was recovered from an adult with an advanced solid tumor such as melanoma, head and neck, liver or kidney cancer. The sequencing used CD4+ or CD8+ T cells sorted from blood, collected in a trial of the OX40 agonist ivuxolimab. This chain links TRBV6-5 with TRBJ1-2; D not certain. CDR3 amino acids: CASSSPAYGYTF. CDR3 bases: TGTGCCAGCAGTTCCCCGGCCTATGGCTACACCTTC.